This passage covers 10 T cell receptor beta chains from one sample sequenced in a study of OX40 agonist ivuxolimab in advanced cancers. Assay: immunoSEQ multiplex PCR; the TCRdb copy retains only in-frame clones and omits some. Of tens of thousands of clones listed, roughly four fifths are singletons. The source was CD4+ or CD8+ T cells sorted from blood, collected in a trial of the OX40 agonist ivuxolimab. These receptors came from an adult with an advanced solid tumor such as melanoma, head and neck, liver or kidney cancer.

A note on this clone: Distinct nucleotide sequences in the sample also encode this CDR3. The chain is built from TRBV28 and TRBJ2-5; maybe TRBD1 (5 bases). From germline, CDR1 is MDHEN and CDR2 SYDVKM. V was pared by 1 base and J by 5 bases, with 11 bases between. This CDR3 has 14 amino acids. The CDR3 DNA is TGTGCCAGCAGTTTATTGGCAGGGTGGGAGACCCAGTACTTC. Its protein product is CASSLLAGWETQYF.

Only one count was recorded for this clone. This chain uses TRBV7-9 with TRBJ1-3, with 8 bases fitting TRBD1. CDR1 is SEHNR and CDR2 is FQNEAQ in the germline V gene (reference sequence). The CDR3 covers 16 residues. Trimming cost V 5 bases and J 3 bases; bases outside gene matches: 9. The CDR3: CASSPLSRGLGNTIYF. CDR3 nucleotides: TGTGCCAGCAGCCCGCTCAGCAGGGGGCTTGGAAACACCATATATTTT.

The chain recombines TRBV4-2 with TRBJ1-5; the match to TRBD1 covers 7 bases. The CDR3 consists of 14 residues. V lost 4 bases, J lost 2 bases, and 2 bases stayed unmatched. CDR1 is LGHNA, CDR2 YNFKEQ, per germline. The CDR3: CASSPGQGNQPQHF. CDR3 sequence (DNA): TGTGCCAGCAGCCCCGGACAGGGCAATCAGCCCCAGCATTTT.

This CDR3 is CATEYGETDTQYF. The CDR3 DNA follows: TGTGCCACCGAGTACGGGGAAACAGATACGCAGTATTTT. The V gene is TRBV28, the J gene TRBJ2-3; TRBD2 might be the D (5 bases). Germline CDR1 reads MDHEN; CDR2 reads SYDVKM. CDR3 length equals 13 residues. V was clipped by 10 bases and J by 3 bases, with 14 bases between them.

This clone came up once. The rearrangement links TRBV5-4 to TRBJ1-4; TRBD1 aligns across 7 bases. J gave up 5 bases and V 2 bases, and 3 bases lay outside the gene matches. CDR3 length: 14 amino acids. CDR1 and CDR2 (germline): SGHNT, YYREEE (reference sequence). CDR3 nucleotides: TGTGCCAGCAGCTTCGGGACAGTGAATGAAAAACTGTTTTTT. This translates into CASSFGTVNEKLFF.

The chain has TRBV18 and TRBJ2-2; D remains ambiguous. The germline V gene has CDR1 KGHSH and CDR2 LQKENI. The CDR3 contains 13 residues. The V end was cut by 2 bases, the J end by 6 bases, with 7 bases between. The CDR3 here is CASSPGSAGELFF. CDR3 DNA: TGTGCCAGCTCACCAGGTTCGGCCGGGGAGCTGTTTTTT.

On this clone itself: Germline is not matched at one junction end, which may reflect a read error. This sequence joins TRBV5-4 and TRBJ2-5; 8 nucleotides align to TRBD2. Matching the DNA end better, TRBJ2-7 makes the J call doubtful. The CDR3 has 20 residues. The germline CDR1 and CDR2 sequences are SGHNT and YYREEE (reference sequence). For the CDR3, the DNA is TGTGCCAGCAGCTGGAATAGCGGGACTAGTTATTTTACCCCCTCCCACGAGCAGTACTTC. This codes for CASSWNSGTSYFTPSHEQYF.

The rearrangement uses TRBV25-1 and TRBJ1-6, with D unresolved. Germline loops: CDR1 MGHDK, CDR2 SYGVNS. CDR3 length: 17 residues. Between the trimmed V and J ends, which lost 3 bases and 10 bases, there was a span of 22 bases. Here the CDR3 reads CASSDSAIGSIGSPLHF. In nucleotides, the CDR3 is TGTGCCAGCAGTGATTCGGCGATTGGCAGTATAGGATCACCCCTCCACTTT.

This rearrangement joins TRBV19 to TRBJ1-1; 9 bases line up with TRBD1. Germline lookup yields CDR1 LNHDA and CDR2 SQIVND (reference sequence). V shed 6 bases and J 5 bases; nucleotides not matched to a gene: 7. The CDR3 consists of 14 residues. The CDR3 protein is CASRGRQGGTEAFF. CDR3 DNA sequence: TGTGCCAGTAGAGGAAGACAGGGGGGAACTGAAGCTTTCTTT.

V usage is TRBV5-4 and J usage is TRBJ2-2; 8 nucleotides agree with TRBD2. The CDR3 runs 16 residues. V shed 5 bases, J shed 0 bases, and the junction held 6 bases outside the gene matches. Germline-derived CDR1 and CDR2 are SGHNT and YYREEE (reference sequence). CDR3 in DNA: TGTGCCAGCAGACAGAGCGGGGGTTCGAACACCGGGGAGCTGTTTTTT. It codes for CASRQSGGSNTGELFF.